This passage covers 22 T cell receptor beta chains from one sample sequenced in a study of CD8 T cells in ankylosing spondylitis. TCRdb re-called the 5' RACE reads with MiXCR, one entry per CDR3 protein. The sample has some 63,000 distinct CDR3 sequences, approximately 6% seen once; the top ten hold approximately 5%. The specimen was synovial fluid, either unsorted or a sorted T cell fraction (not recorded which). The receptors here all came from a male donor with ankylosing spondylitis.

This clonotype was counted many times. The rearrangement links TRBV2 to TRBJ2-2; no clear D gene. V gave up 5 bases and J gave up 2 bases, with 15 bases separating them. The V gene's germline CDR1 is SNHLY and CDR2 FYNNEI. The CDR3 has 16 amino acids. The CDR3 reads CASSILGDANTGELFF. In DNA form, the CDR3 reads TGTGCCAGCAGTATCCTTGGGGATGCAAACACCGGGGAGCTGTTTTTT.

In this sample, this clonotype turned up many times. The rearrangement joins TRBV7-9 to TRBJ1-4; weak D call: TRBD1 (5 bases). Trimming took off 5 bases at V and 4 bases at J, with 11 bases between the two ends. Germline CDR1 is SEHNR and CDR2 is FQNEAQ (reference sequence). The CDR3 extends over 14 amino acids. CDR3 sequence: CASSEGFVNEKLFF. The DNA for the CDR3 is TGTGCCAGCAGCGAGGGGTTCGTTAATGAAAAACTGTTTTTT.

The chain joins TRBV28 to TRBJ1-1, with 8 bases lining up with TRBD1. The CDR3 has 14 amino acids. V lost 3 bases, J lost 3 bases, and 3 bases stayed unmatched. Germline V gene data show CDR1 as MDHEN and CDR2 as SYDVKM. The CDR3 spells CASSFSQGDTEAFF. The DNA for the CDR3 is TGTGCCAGCAGTTTTTCACAGGGGGACACTGAAGCTTTCTTT. The full variable domain, with the rest looked up from reference TRBV28 and TRBJ1-1, is DVKVTQSSRYLVKRTGEKVFLECVQDMDHENMFWYRQDPGLGLRLIYFSYDVKMKEKGDIPEGYSVSREKKERFSLILESASTNQTSMYLCASSFSQGDTEAFFGQGTRLTVV.

The sample holds a few counts of this clonotype. The chain's CDR3 is CSGFAGGPETQYF. The DNA of the CDR3 is TGCAGTGGGTTCGCGGGAGGGCCTGAGACCCAGTACTTC. V is TRBV20-1 and J is TRBJ2-5; 9 bases agree with TRBD2. Germline values: CDR1 DFQATT, CDR2 SNEGSKA (reference sequence). Trimming at V came to 7 bases and at J to 5 bases, leaving 8 bases not matched to a gene. The CDR3 is 13 residues long.

Ten or more counts support this clonotype. The rearrangement uses TRBV19 and TRBJ2-7; TRBD1 aligns across 8 bases. The CDR3 covers 14 residues. CDR1 LNHDA and CDR2 SQIVND come from the germline V gene (reference sequence). V dropped 6 bases and J dropped 4; count of bases not matched to a gene: 8. The chain's CDR3 is CASSRDRSSYEQYF. DNA for the CDR3: TGTGCCAGTAGCCGGGACAGGAGTTCGTACGAGCAGTACTTC.

This clonotype has at least ten counts. V gene TRBV9 combines with J gene TRBJ2-5; possibly TRBD1 or TRBD2 for D (5 bases each). Germline CDR1 is SGDLS and CDR2 is YYNGEE. This CDR3 is 15 amino acids long. Trimming took 2 bases from V and 0 from J, leaving 11 bases between them. The CDR3 region is CASSVGTADQETQYF. CDR3 nucleotides: TGTGCCAGCAGCGTTGGGACGGCCGACCAAGAGACCCAGTACTTC.

This clonotype was counted between two and nine times. The chain recombines TRBV20-1 with TRBJ2-7; 8 bases align to TRBD1. The CDR3 has 13 amino acids. CDR1 is DFQATT and CDR2 is SNEGSKA in the germline V gene (reference sequence). J lost 3 bases, V lost 5 bases, and 6 bases had no gene match. CDR3 DNA: TGCAGTGCTGGGGGACAGGACCGCTACGAGCAGTACTTC. Its protein is CSAGGQDRYEQYF.

This clonotype was seen many times. The CDR3 region has the DNA TGCGCCAGCAGCGACGGGACTAGCGGGAATAACGGGGAGCTGTTTTTT. As protein: CASSDGTSGNNGELFF. The chain is built from TRBV5-1 and TRBJ2-2, with 13 positions matching TRBD2. The CDR3 sequence is 16 residues long. Germline CDR1 and CDR2: SGHRS and YFSETQ. With 4 bases clipped from V and 7 bases from J, the junction kept 7 bases outside the gene matches. Drawing the rest from reference TRBV5-1 and TRBJ2-2, the complete variable domain is KAGVTQTPRYLIKTRGQQVTLSCSPISGHRSVSWYQQTPGQGLQFLFEYFSETQRNKGNFPGRFSGRQFSNSRSEMNVSTLELGDSALYLCASSDGTSGNNGELFFGEGSRLTVL.

This clonotype was seen ten or more times. V usage is TRBV29-1 and J usage is TRBJ2-2, with D perhaps being TRBD1 or TRBD2 (5 bases each). V lost 4 bases, J lost 3 bases, and 15 bases lay in between. The germline V gene has CDR1 SQVTM and CDR2 ANQGSEA. The length of the CDR3 is 15 residues. Here the CDR3 reads CSVAKGTLDTGELFF. Here the CDR3 DNA reads TGCAGCGTTGCAAAAGGGACCCTCGACACCGGGGAGCTGTTTTTT.

This clonotype was detected ten times or more. The V call is TRBV25-1, the J call TRBJ2-2; D is perhaps TRBD1 (5 bases). There are 14 residues in the CDR3. V lost 4 bases, J lost 5 bases, and 11 bases lay in between. Germline CDR1 is MGHDK and CDR2 is SYGVNS. CDR3 bases: TGTGCCAGCAGTGGCTGGCAGGGAACCGGGGAGCTGTTTTTT. Its protein product is CASSGWQGTGELFF.

This chain joins TRBV20-1 and TRBJ2-1; D tentatively reads TRBD1 or TRBD2 (5 bases each). This CDR3 spans 16 amino acids. V was cut by 1 base and J by 0 bases, with 13 bases left in between. Germline V CDR1 and CDR2: DFQATT, SNEGSKA (reference sequence). The CDR3 region has the DNA TGCAGTGCTAGAGCTGCGGCAGGGAGCTCCTACAATGAGCAGTTCTTC. The encoded protein is CSARAAAGSSYNEQFF.

The chain uses TRBV5-1 and TRBJ2-1, with D possibly matching TRBD1 (6 bases). The CDR3 runs 16 residues. Germline V gene data show CDR1 as SGHRS and CDR2 as YFSETQ. Trimming pared 0 bases from V and 1 base from J, leaving 11 bases between. The CDR3 loop is CASSLAEQGSYNEQFF. The CDR3 DNA reads as TGCGCCAGCAGCTTGGCCGAGCAGGGGTCCTACAATGAGCAGTTCTTC.

The genes are TRBV7-9 and TRBJ2-7; 7 nucleotides match TRBD1. This CDR3 comprises 15 residues. Germline CDR1 and CDR2: SEHNR and FQNEAQ (reference sequence). V lost 5 bases to trimming and J lost 5 bases; unmatched junction nucleotides: 12. CDR3 amino acids: CASSQRTGTVHEQYF. The DNA for the CDR3 is TGTGCCAGCAGCCAACGGACAGGAACGGTCCACGAGCAGTACTTC.

This clonotype has just a few counts. V and J are TRBV7-3 and TRBJ2-3, with D perhaps matching TRBD2 (5 bases). The CDR3 consists of 13 residues. Trimming took 7 bases from V and 5 from J, leaving 13 bases between them. Germline loops: CDR1 SGHTA, CDR2 FQGTGA. The CDR3 protein is CASTLRAGDTQYF. For the CDR3, the DNA is TGTGCCAGCACCCTGAGGGCGGGAGATACGCAGTATTTT. The full variable domain, rest sourced from reference TRBV7-3 and TRBJ2-3, is GAGVSQTPSNKVTEKGKYVELRCDPISGHTALYWYRQSLGQGPEFLIYFQGTGAADDSGLPNDRFFAVRPEGSVSTLKIQRTERGDSAVYLCASTLRAGDTQYFGPGTRLTVL.

This clonotype was recorded many times. The chain is built from TRBV12-5 and TRBJ2-7; D may match TRBD1 or TRBD2 (7 bases each). The V end was cut by 4 bases, the J end by 2 bases, with 24 bases between. From germline, CDR1 is LGHNT and CDR2 FRNRAP. The CDR3 is 18 residues long. Written as DNA, the CDR3 is TGTGCTAGTGGTTCCTGGGGGGGCCAGGGGGATGTAACCTACGAGCAGTACTTC. Residues: CASGSWGGQGDVTYEQYF.

This clonotype was found many times. V and J are TRBV12-3 or TRBV12-4 and TRBJ2-7, with TRBD1 matching 7 bases. This CDR3 comprises 14 residues. Trimming took 4 bases from V and 3 from J; bases not matched to a gene: 6. The CDR3 loop is CASSYRDRYYEQYF. In DNA form, the CDR3 reads TGTGCCAGCAGTTACCGGGACAGATACTACGAGCAGTACTTC.

This clonotype was found a few times. This sequence joins TRBV20-1 and TRBJ2-5; the D gene is possibly TRBD1 (5 bases). Trimming took off 6 bases at V and 5 bases at J, with 13 bases between the two ends. The CDR3 consists of 12 residues. Germline assignment: CDR1 DFQATT and CDR2 SNEGSKA (reference sequence). For the CDR3, the DNA is TGCAGTGCGAGAACAGGCGGTGAGACCCAGTACTTC. Its translation is CSARTGGETQYF.

This clonotype was observed many times. The rearrangement links TRBV5-4 to TRBJ2-5, with D possibly matching TRBD2 (6 bases). Trimming cost V 1 base and J 5 bases, with 15 bases left between them. The germline gives CDR1 SGHNT, CDR2 YYREEE (reference sequence). The CDR3 has 15 residues. As DNA, the CDR3 is TGTGCCAGCAGCTTGACTAGTACCGCGGGGGAGACCCAGTACTTC. This gives the protein CASSLTSTAGETQYF.

This clonotype was observed many times. V gene TRBV11-3 combines with J gene TRBJ2-1, with TRBD2 matching over 9 bases. The CDR3 loop spans 16 amino acids. Germline CDR1 and CDR2: SGHNT and YENEEA. V lost 1 base, J lost 9 bases, and 10 bases stayed unmatched. Written as DNA, the CDR3 is TGTGCCAGCAGCTTAGTCCGGCTAGCGGGACCCGGTGAGCAGTTCTTC. Its translation: CASSLVRLAGPGEQFF.

The V gene is TRBV11-3, the J gene TRBJ2-2; 7 positions agree with TRBD2. The CDR3 extends over 16 amino acids. Trimming cost V 5 bases and J 3 bases; bases outside gene matches: 9. Germline CDR1 and CDR2: SGHNT and YENEEA. The CDR3 DNA reads as TGTGCCAGCAGCCTCAGGTCGGGACTACACACCGGGGAGCTGTTTTTT. Translating it yields CASSLRSGLHTGELFF.

The chain employs TRBV3-1 and TRBJ2-7; 11 bases fit TRBD2. In germline, CDR1 is LGHDT, CDR2 YNNKEL (reference sequence). This CDR3 is 16 amino acids long. The V segment lost 3 bases and the J segment 6 bases; nucleotides outside the gene matches: 10. CDR3 sequence reads: CASSHFSGRAVVEQYF. The CDR3 DNA follows: TGTGCCAGCAGCCATTTTAGCGGGAGGGCCGTAGTCGAGCAGTACTTC.

This clonotype was seen more than once but under ten times. The chain carries TRBV11-2 and TRBJ2-7; D is possibly TRBD1 (6 bases). The germline V gene encodes CDR1 SGHAT and CDR2 FQNNGV. CDR3 size: 15 residues. V shed 0 bases and J shed 2 bases, with 11 bases lying between them. In DNA form, the CDR3 reads TGTGCCAGCAGCTTAGAAACCGGACAGACCTACGAGCAGTACTTC. Residues: CASSLETGQTYEQYF.